One TCR beta chain is described in this entry. Its cognate antigen is unknown. A single record per CDR3 protein comes from TCRdb applying MiXCR to the 5' RACE reads. The table records 250,000 to 350,000 distinct CDR3 sequences, approximately 8% of them present only once. This entry is derived from a study of CD8 T cells in ankylosing spondylitis. Study-wide findings and caveats: Ankylosing spondylitis blood seemed to carry a telltale TCR beta motif made of about 8 highly homologous variants.

The receptor was isolated from a male donor with ankylosing spondylitis. The sequenced sample was blood, either unsorted or a sorted T cell fraction (not recorded which).

The CDR3 nucleotides read TGCGCCAGCAGCTTCTCCCAAGGGGCCAATGAGCAGTTCTTC. As protein: CASSFSQGANEQFF. The J gene is TRBJ2-1, the V gene TRBV5-1; tentatively, D is TRBD1 (5 bases). V was shortened by 2 bases and J by 6 bases, with 12 bases between the two germline ends. CDR1 and CDR2 from the germline V gene are SGHRS and YFSETQ. This CDR3 comprises 14 residues.